This TCR beta chain appears in the sequencing data of a study of regulatory T cells in long-lasting Graves disease. The time point here: newly diagnosed GD, antithyroid drugs for less than 3 months. TCR sequences were obtained from RNA taken from PBMCs. Patients came through an endocrinology department, and that department was in Xi'an, China. Regarding the study as a whole: TCR diversity was lower in persistent Graves' patients than in newly diagnosed ones. Peripheral blood, not thyroid tissue, was the sole material studied.

This clonotype came up a few times. The antigen is not known. TCR beta libraries were built with iRepertoire HTBI primers and Arm-PCR of CDR3 regions. TCRdb itself ran the multiplex PCR reads through MiXCR, one entry per CDR3 protein. This sample yields 350,000 to 550,000 distinct CDR3 sequences, of which 12% to 15% are seen a single time; around a sixth belongs to the top ten. CDR3 length: 12 residues. The germline V and J ends were trimmed by 0 bases and 8 bases, with 7 bases remaining between them. CDR1 GTSNPN and CDR2 SVGIG come from the germline V gene (reference sequence). This sample was also put to use in a study of T cells in Graves' hyperthyroidism and ophthalmopathy. This second study notes: Those patients with uncontrolled infection, other autoimmune disease, pregnancy or lactation were excluded.

This sequence was found in a woman in her forties or fifties with Graves disease. This chain connects TRBV30 to TRBJ1-4, with D possibly matching TRBD1 (5 bases). Sequenced here: peripheral blood mononuclear cells (PBMCs), sampled at new diagnosis, from a patient treated with antithyroid drugs. The DNA of the CDR3 is TGTGCCTGGAGTGTGCAGGGAGAAAAACTGTTTTTT. It codes for CAWSVQGEKLFF.